The sequence of this T cell receptor beta chain was determined in a study of OX40 agonist ivuxolimab in advanced cancers. Study details: The patients got ivuxolimab, which is an agonistic anti-OX40 (CD134) antibody. In this trial design, patients received ivuxolimab intravenously at 0.01 to 10 mg/kg every 2 weeks. Among those treated, three patients had partial responses, one with hepatocellular carcinoma and two with cutaneous melanoma. Study-wide findings and caveats: Among the nonresponders, some also had low normalized T-cell clonal expansion.

Here immunoSEQ multiplex PCR was the method, and the copy in TCRdb shows in-frame clones only, minus some. The table has under 70,000 clones, around 85% seen once. Sample share makes this clone medium-sized. The antigen remains unidentified. CDR1 and CDR2 from the germline V gene are MDHEN and SYDVKM. The CDR3 has 15 residues. V shed 6 bases and J shed 7 bases, with 19 bases lying between them. The sequences come from CD4+ or CD8+ T cells sorted from blood, collected in a trial of the OX40 agonist ivuxolimab. V usage is TRBV28 and J usage is TRBJ1-5; D might be TRBD1 (5 bases). This receptor was identified in an adult with an advanced solid tumor such as melanoma, head and neck, liver or kidney cancer. CDR3 loop: CASSSYGGDRQPQHF. In DNA, the CDR3 is TGTGCCAGCAGCTCCTACGGGGGGGATAGGCAGCCCCAGCATTTT. The variable domain in full, completed from reference TRBV28 and TRBJ1-5, reads DVKVTQSSRYLVKRTGEKVFLECVQDMDHENMFWYRQDPGLGLRLIYFSYDVKMKEKGDIPEGYSVSREKKERFSLILESASTNQTSMYLCASSSYGGDRQPQHFGDGTRLSIL.